What follows describes a single TCR beta chain. The source of the sample is a study of CD8 T cells in Susac syndrome. RNA totalling 0.5 to 1 ug underwent reverse transcription with random hexamers. By means of immunoSEQ multiplex PCR, TCR beta CDR3 spanning 54 Vbeta and 13 Jbeta underwent amplification. TCRdb independently ran MiXCR on the immunoSEQ multiplex PCR reads; one entry per CDR3 protein. Of more than 150,000 distinct CDR3 sequences in the sample, approximately 94% are singletons; the top ten hold roughly 0.21%. What was sequenced was CD8+ T cells from PBMCs. The receptor comes from a human donor with multiple sclerosis.

Here the CDR3 reads CAWNAGRSEQYF. The CDR3 nucleotides read TGTGCCTGGAACGCAGGGCGCAGCGAGCAGTACTTC. The J gene is TRBJ2-7, the V gene TRBV30; weak D call: TRBD1 (5 bases). CDR1 and CDR2 (germline): GTSNPN, SVGIG (reference sequence). V gave up 4 bases and J gave up 6 bases, with 13 bases separating them. The CDR3 has 12 amino acids.